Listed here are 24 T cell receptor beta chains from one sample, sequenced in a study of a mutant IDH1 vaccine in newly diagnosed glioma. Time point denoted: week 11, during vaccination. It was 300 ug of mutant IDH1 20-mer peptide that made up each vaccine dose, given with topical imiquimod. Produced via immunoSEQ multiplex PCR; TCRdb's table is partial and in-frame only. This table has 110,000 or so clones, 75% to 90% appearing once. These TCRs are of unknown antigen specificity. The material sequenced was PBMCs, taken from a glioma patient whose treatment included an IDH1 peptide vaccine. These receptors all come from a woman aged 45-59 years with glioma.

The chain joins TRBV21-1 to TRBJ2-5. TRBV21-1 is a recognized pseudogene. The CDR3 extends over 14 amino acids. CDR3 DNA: TGTGCCAGCAGCAAAGCCCAACCCGGAAAGCCCCAGTACTTC. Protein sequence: CASSKAQPGKPQYF.

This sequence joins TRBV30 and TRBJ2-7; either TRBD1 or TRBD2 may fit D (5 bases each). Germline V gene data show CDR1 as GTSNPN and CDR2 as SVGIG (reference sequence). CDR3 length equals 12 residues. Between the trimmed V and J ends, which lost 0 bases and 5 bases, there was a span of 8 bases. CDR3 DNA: TGTGCCTGGAGTGTGTCGGGGCACGAGCAGTACTTC. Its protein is CAWSVSGHEQYF.

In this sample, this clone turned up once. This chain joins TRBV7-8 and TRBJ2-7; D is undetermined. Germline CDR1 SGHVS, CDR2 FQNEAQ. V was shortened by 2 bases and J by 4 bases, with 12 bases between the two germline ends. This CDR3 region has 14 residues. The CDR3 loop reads CASSLRRIDYEQYF. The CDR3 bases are TGTGCCAGCAGCTTACGGCGGATTGATTACGAGCAGTACTTC. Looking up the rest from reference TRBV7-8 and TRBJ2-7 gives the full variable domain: GAGVSQSPRYKVAKRGQDVALRCDPISGHVSLFWYQQALGQGPEFLTYFQNEAQLDKSGLPSDRFFAERPEGSVSTLKIQRTQQEDSAVYLCASSLRRIDYEQYFGPGTRLTVT.

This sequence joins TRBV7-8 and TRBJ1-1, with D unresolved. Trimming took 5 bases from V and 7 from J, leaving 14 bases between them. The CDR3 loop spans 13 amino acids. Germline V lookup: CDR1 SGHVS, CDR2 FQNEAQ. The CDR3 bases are TGTGCCAGCAGCGAAGGGCCAGAACTTGAAGCTTTCTTT. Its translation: CASSEGPELEAFF.

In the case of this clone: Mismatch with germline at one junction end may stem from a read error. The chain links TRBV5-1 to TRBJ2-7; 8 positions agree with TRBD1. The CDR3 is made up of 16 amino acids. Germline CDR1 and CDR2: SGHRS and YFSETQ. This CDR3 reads CASSFGWDRTSSEQYF. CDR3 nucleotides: TGCGCCAGCAGCTTTGGCTGGGACAGGACTTCCTCCGAGCAGTACTTC.

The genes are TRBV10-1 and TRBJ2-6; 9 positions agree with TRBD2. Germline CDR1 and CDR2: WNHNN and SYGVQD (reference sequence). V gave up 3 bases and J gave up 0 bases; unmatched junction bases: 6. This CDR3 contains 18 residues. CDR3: CASSERSGGISGANVLTF. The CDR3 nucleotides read TGCGCCAGCAGTGAACGTAGCGGGGGTATCTCTGGGGCCAACGTCCTGACTTTC.

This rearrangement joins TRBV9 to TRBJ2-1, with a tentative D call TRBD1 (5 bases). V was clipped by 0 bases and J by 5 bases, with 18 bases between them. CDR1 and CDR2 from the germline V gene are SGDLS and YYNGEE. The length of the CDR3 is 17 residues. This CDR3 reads CASSVGQMLEVHNEQFF. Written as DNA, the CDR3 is TGTGCCAGCAGCGTAGGACAGATGCTAGAGGTCCACAATGAGCAGTTCTTC.

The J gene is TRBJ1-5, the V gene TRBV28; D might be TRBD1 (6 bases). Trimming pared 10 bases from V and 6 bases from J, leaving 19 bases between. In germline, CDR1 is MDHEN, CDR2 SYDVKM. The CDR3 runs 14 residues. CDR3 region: CATGTQGFIQPQHF. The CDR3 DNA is TGTGCCACGGGGACCCAGGGGTTCATTCAGCCCCAGCATTTT.

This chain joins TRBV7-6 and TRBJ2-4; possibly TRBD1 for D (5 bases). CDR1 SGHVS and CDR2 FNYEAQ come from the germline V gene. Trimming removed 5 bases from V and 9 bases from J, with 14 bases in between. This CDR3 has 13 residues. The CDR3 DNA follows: TGTGCCAGCAGCCAAGTCTCAGGGCGCATTCAGTACTTC. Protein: CASSQVSGRIQYF.

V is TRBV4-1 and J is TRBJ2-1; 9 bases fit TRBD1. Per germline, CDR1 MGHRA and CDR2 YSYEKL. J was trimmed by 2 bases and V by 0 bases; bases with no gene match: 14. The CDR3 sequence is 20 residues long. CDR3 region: CASSQEKDRGYPSAYNEQFF. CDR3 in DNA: TGCGCCAGCAGCCAAGAGAAGGACAGGGGCTACCCCTCGGCCTACAATGAGCAGTTCTTC.

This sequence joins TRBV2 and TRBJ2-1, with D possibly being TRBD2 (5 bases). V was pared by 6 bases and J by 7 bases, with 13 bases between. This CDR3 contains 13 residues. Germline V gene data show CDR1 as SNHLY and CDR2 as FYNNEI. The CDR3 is CASRGLAQNEQFF. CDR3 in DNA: TGTGCCAGCAGAGGCCTAGCCCAAAATGAGCAGTTCTTC.

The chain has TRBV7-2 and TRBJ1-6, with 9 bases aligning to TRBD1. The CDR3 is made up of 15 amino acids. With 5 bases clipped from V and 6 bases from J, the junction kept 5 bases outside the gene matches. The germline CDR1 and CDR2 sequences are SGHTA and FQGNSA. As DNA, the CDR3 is TGTGCCAGCAGCAAACAGGGGGCTGGTAATTCACCCCTCCACTTT. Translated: CASSKQGAGNSPLHF.

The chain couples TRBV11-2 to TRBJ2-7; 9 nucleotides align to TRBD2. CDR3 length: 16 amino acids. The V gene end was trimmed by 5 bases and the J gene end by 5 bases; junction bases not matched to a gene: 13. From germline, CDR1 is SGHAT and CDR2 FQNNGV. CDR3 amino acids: CASSDRWAGGPHEQYF. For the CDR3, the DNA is TGTGCCAGCAGCGATCGTTGGGCGGGAGGGCCCCACGAGCAGTACTTC.

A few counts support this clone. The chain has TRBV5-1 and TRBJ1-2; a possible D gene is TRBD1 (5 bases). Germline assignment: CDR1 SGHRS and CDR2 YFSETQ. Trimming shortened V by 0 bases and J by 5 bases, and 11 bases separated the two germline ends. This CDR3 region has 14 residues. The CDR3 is CASSLAGTEYGYTF. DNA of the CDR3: TGCGCCAGCAGCTTGGCGGGGACGGAGTATGGCTACACCTTC.

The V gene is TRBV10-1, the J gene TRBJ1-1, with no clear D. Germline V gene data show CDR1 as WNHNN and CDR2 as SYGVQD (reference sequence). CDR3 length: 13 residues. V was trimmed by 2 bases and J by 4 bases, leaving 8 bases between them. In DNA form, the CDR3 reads TGCGCCAGCAGTGAGGGAAGGGTCACTGAAGCTTTCTTT. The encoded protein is CASSEGRVTEAFF.

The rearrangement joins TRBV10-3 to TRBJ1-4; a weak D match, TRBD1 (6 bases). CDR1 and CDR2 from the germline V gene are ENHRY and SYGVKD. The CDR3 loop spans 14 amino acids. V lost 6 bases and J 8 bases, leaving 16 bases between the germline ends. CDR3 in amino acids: CAIRPEGEREKLFF. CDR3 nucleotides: TGTGCCATCAGGCCCGAGGGGGAAAGAGAAAAACTGTTTTTT.

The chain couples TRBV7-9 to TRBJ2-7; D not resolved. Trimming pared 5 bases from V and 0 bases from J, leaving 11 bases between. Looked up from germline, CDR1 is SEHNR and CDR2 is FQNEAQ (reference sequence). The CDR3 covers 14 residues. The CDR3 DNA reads TGTGCCAGCAGCCCTGACCAGAGCTCCTACGAGCAGTACTTC. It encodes CASSPDQSSYEQYF.

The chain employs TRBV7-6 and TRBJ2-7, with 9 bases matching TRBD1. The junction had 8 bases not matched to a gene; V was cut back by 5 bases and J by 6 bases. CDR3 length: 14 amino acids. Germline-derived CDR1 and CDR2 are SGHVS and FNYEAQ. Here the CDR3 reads CASSPRTGEAEQYF. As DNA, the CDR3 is TGTGCCAGCAGCCCCAGGACAGGGGAAGCCGAGCAGTACTTC.

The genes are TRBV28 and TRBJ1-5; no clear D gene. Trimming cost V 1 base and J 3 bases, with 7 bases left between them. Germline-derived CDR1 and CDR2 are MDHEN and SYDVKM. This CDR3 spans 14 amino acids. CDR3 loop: CASSLYEDNQPQHF. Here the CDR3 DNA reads TGTGCCAGCAGTTTATACGAGGACAATCAGCCCCAGCATTTT.

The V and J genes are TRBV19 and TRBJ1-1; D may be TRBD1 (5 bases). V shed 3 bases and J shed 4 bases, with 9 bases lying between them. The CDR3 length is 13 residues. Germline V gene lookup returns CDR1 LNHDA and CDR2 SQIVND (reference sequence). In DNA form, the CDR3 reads TGTGCCAGTAGTATCGGGCAGGGCACTGAAGCTTTCTTT. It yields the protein CASSIGQGTEAFF.

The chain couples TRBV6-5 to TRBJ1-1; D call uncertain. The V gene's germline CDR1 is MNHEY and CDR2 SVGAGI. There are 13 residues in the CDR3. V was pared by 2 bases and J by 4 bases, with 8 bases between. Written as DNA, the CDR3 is TGTGCCAGCAGTTACAAGGGTAGCACTGAAGCTTTCTTT. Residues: CASSYKGSTEAFF.

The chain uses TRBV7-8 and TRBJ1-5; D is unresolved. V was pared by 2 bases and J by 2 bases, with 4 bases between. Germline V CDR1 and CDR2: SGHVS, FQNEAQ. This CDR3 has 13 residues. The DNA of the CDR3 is TGTGCCAGCAGCTTAACCGGCAATCAGCCCCAGCATTTT. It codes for CASSLTGNQPQHF.

For the CDR3, the DNA is TGTGCCAGCAGTGAATCCCCGAAGAACGAGCAGTACTTC. It yields the protein CASSESPKNEQYF. V usage is TRBV25-1 and J usage is TRBJ2-7, with no clear D. Trimming stripped 1 base from V and 5 bases from J, with 9 bases between. Germline V gene sequence: CDR1 MGHDK, CDR2 SYGVNS. This CDR3 spans 13 amino acids.

The CDR3 DNA is TGTGCCAGCAGTTACTTCGAGGGGGTAGGAGGCTACACCTTC. It specifies CASSYFEGVGGYTF. J is TRBJ1-2 and V is TRBV6-5, with D maybe TRBD1 (6 bases). Trimming pared 1 base from V and 8 bases from J, leaving 14 bases between. The CDR3 extends over 14 amino acids. CDR1 is MNHEY, CDR2 SVGAGI, per germline.